This TCR beta chain was recovered during a study of blood T cell repertoires in COVID-19. The germline V gene encodes CDR1 SGHTA and CDR2 FQGNSA. The V and J ends lost 1 base and 0 bases respectively, with 9 bases between them. This CDR3 has 16 amino acids. Using immunoSEQ multiplex PCR, the repertoire was profiled, and TCRdb retains in-frame clones only, with some absent. This sample has 150,000 or so clones; roughly 84% occur once, and the top ten carry 2.9%. This rearrangement joins TRBV7-2 to TRBJ1-4, with D perhaps matching TRBD1 (5 bases). The TCR sequence derives from a woman in her sixties with acute or convalescent COVID-19. The sequenced material came from peripheral blood. The CDR3 loop is CASSLVRAPTNEKLFF. The CDR3 DNA reads TGTGCCAGCAGCTTAGTCAGGGCCCCAACTAATGAAAAACTGTTTTTT.